Below, 7 T cell receptor beta chains from the same sample are listed, as sequenced in a study of blood T cell repertoires in COVID-19 (dated by TCRdb to the early 2020s). The library came from the immunoSEQ multiplex PCR assay. TCRdb limited this immuneACCESS table to in-frame rearrangements with V and J called. A share of clones is missing; checked studies link under half to unresolved V genes, and the rest is unexplained. The sample data list 250,000 to 350,000 clones, and roughly four fifths of these were observed just once. The ten largest clones take up 15% to 19% of the sample. The source material was peripheral blood. The receptor source for this set is a person aged 70 to 85 with COVID-19, enrolled during active disease.

The chain couples TRBV29-1 to TRBJ2-1, with 12 bases that match TRBD2. Germline trimming cut 6 bases from V and 4 bases from J; bases unmatched to any gene: 4. This CDR3 has 14 residues. The germline CDR1 and CDR2 sequences are SQVTM and ANQGSEA. CDR3 sequence (DNA): TGCAGCGTCGCCGGACTAGCGGGATACAATGAGCAGTTCTTC. It is translated as CSVAGLAGYNEQFF.

This clone was seen once. This chain joins TRBV9 and TRBJ2-7, with 11 bases that match TRBD2. Germline-derived CDR1 and CDR2 are SGDLS and YYNGEE. The CDR3 runs to 14 residues. V lost 4 bases, J lost 8 bases, and 8 bases stayed unmatched. The CDR3 bases are TGTGCCAGCAGCAGAGAGGGGACTAGCGGCAAGCAGTACTTC. Translation gives CASSREGTSGKQYF.

The chain uses TRBV7-8 and TRBJ1-5; 7 bases line up with TRBD1. With V trimmed by 5 bases and J by 6 bases, 7 bases remained unmatched. Germline CDR1 SGHVS, CDR2 FQNEAQ. The CDR3 has 14 residues. The CDR3: CASSRGGGGQPQHF. CDR3 coding DNA: TGTGCCAGCAGCCGAGGAGGGGGCGGTCAGCCCCAGCATTTT.

The V gene is TRBV7-2, the J gene TRBJ1-4; D remains unclear. In germline, CDR1 is SGHTA, CDR2 FQGNSA. V was trimmed by 1 base and J by 7 bases, leaving 13 bases between them. The CDR3 is 15 amino acids. The chain's CDR3 is CASSLGPWAGEKLFF. The DNA for the CDR3 is TGTGCCAGCAGCTTAGGGCCCTGGGCCGGTGAAAAACTGTTTTTT.

This chain joins TRBV6-1 and TRBJ1-5; D is undetermined. CDR1 MNHNS and CDR2 SASEGT come from the germline V gene. The CDR3 is 14 amino acids. The V end was cut by 2 bases, the J end by 1 base, with 6 bases between. The CDR3 region is CASSELSSNQPQHF. CDR3 sequence (DNA): TGTGCCAGCAGTGAATTAAGCAGCAATCAGCCCCAGCATTTT.

The genes are TRBV7-9 and TRBJ1-6; D is unresolved. CDR3 length: 14 amino acids. Trimming shortened V by 5 bases and J by 6 bases, and 11 bases separated the two germline ends. Germline V gene lookup returns CDR1 SEHNR and CDR2 FQNEAQ (reference sequence). The CDR3 bases are TGTGCCAGCAGCCGGAGGGCACTTAATTCACCCCTCCACTTT. Protein sequence: CASSRRALNSPLHF.

The V gene is TRBV4-3, the J gene TRBJ2-2; 8 bases agree with TRBD1. There are 16 residues in the CDR3. Germline-derived CDR1 and CDR2 are LGHNA and YSLEER. Unmatched junction bases numbered 5, after V lost 2 bases and J lost 3 bases. This CDR3 is CASSQRTGIDTGELFF. In nucleotides, the CDR3 is TGCGCCAGCAGCCAACGGACAGGGATAGACACCGGGGAGCTGTTTTTT.